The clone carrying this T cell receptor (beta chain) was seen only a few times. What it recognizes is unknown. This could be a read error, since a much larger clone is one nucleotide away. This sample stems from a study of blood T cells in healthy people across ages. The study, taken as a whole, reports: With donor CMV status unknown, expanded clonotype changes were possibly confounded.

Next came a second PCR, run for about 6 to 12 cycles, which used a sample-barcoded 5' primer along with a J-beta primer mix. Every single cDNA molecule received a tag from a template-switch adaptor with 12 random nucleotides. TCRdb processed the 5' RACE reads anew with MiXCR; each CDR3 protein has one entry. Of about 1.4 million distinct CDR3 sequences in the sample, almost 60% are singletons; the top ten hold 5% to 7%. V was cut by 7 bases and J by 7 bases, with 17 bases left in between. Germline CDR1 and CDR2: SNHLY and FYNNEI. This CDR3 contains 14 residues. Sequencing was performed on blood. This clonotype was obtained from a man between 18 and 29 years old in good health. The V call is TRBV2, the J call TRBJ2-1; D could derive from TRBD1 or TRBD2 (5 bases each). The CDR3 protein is CASNAGGAGNEQFF. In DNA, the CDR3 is TGTGCCAGCAATGCGGGTGGGGCGGGTAATGAGCAGTTCTTC. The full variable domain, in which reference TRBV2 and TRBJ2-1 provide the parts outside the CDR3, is EPEVTQTPSHQVTQMGQEVILRCVPISNHLYFYWYRQILGQKVEFLVSFYNNEISEKSEIFDDQFSVERPDGSNFTLKIRSTKLEDSAMYFCASNAGGAGNEQFFGPGTRLTVL.